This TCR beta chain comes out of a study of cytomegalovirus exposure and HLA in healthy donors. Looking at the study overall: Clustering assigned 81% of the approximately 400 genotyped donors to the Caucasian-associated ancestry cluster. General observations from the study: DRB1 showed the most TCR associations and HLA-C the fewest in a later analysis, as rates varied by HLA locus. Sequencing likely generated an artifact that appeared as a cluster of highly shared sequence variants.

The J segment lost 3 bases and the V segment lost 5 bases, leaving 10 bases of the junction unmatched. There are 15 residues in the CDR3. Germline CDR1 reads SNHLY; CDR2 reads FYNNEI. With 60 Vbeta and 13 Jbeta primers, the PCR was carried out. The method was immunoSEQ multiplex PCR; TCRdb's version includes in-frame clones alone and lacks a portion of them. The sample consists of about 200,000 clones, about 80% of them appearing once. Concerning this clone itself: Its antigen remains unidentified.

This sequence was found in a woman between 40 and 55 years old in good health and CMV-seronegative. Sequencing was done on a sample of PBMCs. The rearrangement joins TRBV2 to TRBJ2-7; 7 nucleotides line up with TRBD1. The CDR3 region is CASSFGRQGGYEQYF. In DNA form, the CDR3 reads TGTGCCAGCAGTTTCGGGCGACAGGGCGGCTACGAGCAGTACTTC.